This T cell receptor (beta chain) stems from a study of T cells in Graves' hyperthyroidism and ophthalmopathy. Study-wide context: Any treatment followed the collection of peripheral blood at initial diagnosis. Study findings and constraints: A 13 V-J signature model discriminated ophthalmopathy versus stable hyperthyroidism. Ophthalmopathy was identified by the model a median 6.5 months ahead of onset.

The table lists this clonotype with a count of one. As yet, its antigen is unknown. This CDR3 region has 16 residues. Trimming removed 8 bases from V and 0 bases from J, with 18 bases in between. From RNA transcripts, TCR beta CDR3 regions were amplified. Using the HTBI primer set, a first-round RT-PCR was run on the TCR CDR3. Using its own MiXCR run on the multiplex PCR reads, TCRdb lists one record per CDR3 protein. The table lists a few hundred thousand distinct CDR3 sequences, roughly 23% of them singletons. Material: blood. The rearrangement links TRBV12-3 or TRBV12-4 to TRBJ2-3; either TRBD1 or TRBD2 may fit D (5 bases each). This sequence was found in a woman in her 70s with Graves' ophthalmopathy. CDR3 bases: TGTGCCAGCTCGGGACGGGGACCCTGGAGCACAGATACGCAGTATTTT. Protein product: CASSGRGPWSTDTQYF.